This passage covers 14 T cell receptor beta chains from one sample sequenced in a study of OX40 agonist ivuxolimab in advanced cancers. The assay was immunoSEQ multiplex PCR, and TCRdb's table has in-frame clones only and misses some. The sample consists of about 89,000 clones, about 92% of them appearing once. The starting material was CD4+ or CD8+ T cells sorted from blood, obtained in a trial of the OX40 agonist ivuxolimab. The receptors originated from an adult with an advanced solid tumor such as melanoma, head and neck, liver or kidney cancer.

The chain combines TRBV6-5 with TRBJ2-3; 7 bases align to TRBD1. V gave up 5 bases and J gave up 4 bases; unmatched junction bases: 6. The CDR3 has 14 amino acids. From germline, CDR1 is MNHEY and CDR2 SVGAGI. The chain's CDR3 is CASSRQGPPDTQYF. The CDR3 nucleotides read TGTGCCAGCAGTAGACAGGGTCCCCCAGATACGCAGTATTTT.

The V and J genes are TRBV7-3 and TRBJ2-5, with D unclear. The germline gives CDR1 SGHTA, CDR2 FQGTGA. This CDR3 region has 13 residues. V shed 4 bases and J shed 0 bases, with 6 bases lying between them. CDR3 sequence (DNA): TGTGCCAGCAGCTGGGGTAACCAAGAGACCCAGTACTTC. Its protein is CASSWGNQETQYF.

The chain employs TRBV7-2 and TRBJ1-4; no clear D. CDR1 is SGHTA, CDR2 FQGNSA, per germline. The CDR3 is 14 amino acids. Trimming cost V 1 base and J 6 bases, with 9 bases left between them. In DNA form, the CDR3 reads TGTGCCAGCAGCTTAGTGGGGTTTGATGAAAAACTGTTTTTT. Translated: CASSLVGFDEKLFF.

This chain uses TRBV13 with TRBJ2-3; D remains unclear. V lost 3 bases, J lost 1 base, and 5 bases lay in between. This CDR3 contains 13 residues. CDR1 is PRHDT, CDR2 FYEKMQ, per germline (reference sequence). The CDR3 loop reads CASSFFGTDTQYF. The CDR3 DNA follows: TGTGCCAGCAGCTTCTTTGGCACAGATACGCAGTATTTT.

This rearrangement joins TRBV27 to TRBJ2-1, with 12 bases fitting TRBD2. Germline V gene sequence: CDR1 MNHEY, CDR2 SMNVEV (reference sequence). V gave up 5 bases and J gave up 7 bases; unmatched junction bases: 6. This CDR3 comprises 15 residues. CDR3 residues: CASSQPLAGGNEQFF. The CDR3 region has the DNA TGTGCCAGCAGTCAACCACTAGCGGGAGGAAATGAGCAGTTCTTC.

The genes are TRBV9 and TRBJ1-6; maybe TRBD1 (6 bases). Germline V gene sequence: CDR1 SGDLS, CDR2 YYNGEE. The CDR3 is made up of 15 amino acids. Trimming removed 0 bases at V and 6 bases at J, with 10 bases between. DNA for the CDR3: TGTGCCAGCAGCGTAGCGGACAGTTTTAATTCACCCCTCCACTTT. Translated: CASSVADSFNSPLHF.

The table lists this clone with a count of one. The gene calls are TRBV5-1 and TRBJ2-3; D uncertain. Deletions cut 4 bases from V and 2 bases from J, with 5 bases between. This CDR3 is 12 amino acids long. Per germline, CDR1 SGHRS and CDR2 YFSETQ. The CDR3 DNA reads TGCGCCAGCAGCGCCTTCACAGATACGCAGTATTTT. It yields the protein CASSAFTDTQYF.

The chain joins TRBV10-3 to TRBJ1-3, with D hard to call. Between the trimmed V and J ends, which lost 10 bases and 0 bases, there was a span of 13 bases. Germline CDR1 and CDR2: ENHRY and SYGVKD. CDR3 length: 14 residues. The CDR3 DNA sequence: TGTGCCACATACAGCGGCCCCTCTGGAAACACCATATATTTT. Its protein product is CATYSGPSGNTIYF.

This sequence joins TRBV5-4 and TRBJ2-4, with TRBD2 matching over 7 bases. The V and J ends lost 0 bases and 6 bases, in that order; junction bases with no gene match: 6. Germline V CDR1 and CDR2: SGHNT, YYREEE (reference sequence). CDR3 length: 15 amino acids. This CDR3 reads CASSLGWGGGNIQYF. Here the CDR3 DNA reads TGTGCCAGCAGCTTGGGCTGGGGCGGGGGAAACATTCAGTACTTC.

The chain carries TRBV6-6 and TRBJ1-2; D call uncertain. V was trimmed by 5 bases and J by 5 bases, leaving 9 bases between them. Germline values: CDR1 MNHNY, CDR2 SVGAGI (reference sequence). CDR3 length: 12 amino acids. This CDR3 is CASSPGSYGYTF. The CDR3 DNA follows: TGTGCCAGCAGTCCCGGGTCGTATGGCTACACCTTC.

This chain uses TRBV9 with TRBJ2-5, with TRBD2 matching 8 bases. With V trimmed by 3 bases and J by 9 bases, 7 bases remained unmatched. CDR1 and CDR2 (germline): SGDLS, YYNGEE. The CDR3 is made up of 13 amino acids. The CDR3 nucleotides are TGTGCCAGCAGCGAAGCCCCCGGGGGGGCCCAGTACTTC. Protein product: CASSEAPGGAQYF.

The gene calls are TRBV19 and TRBJ2-3; tentatively, D is TRBD2 (6 bases). V was shortened by 8 bases and J by 4 bases, with 16 bases between the two germline ends. Germline-derived CDR1 and CDR2 are LNHDA and SQIVND (reference sequence). CDR3 length equals 14 residues. The CDR3 coding sequence is TGTGCCAGTTCTAAGAGGGAGGCGGCAGATACGCAGTATTTT. Its protein product is CASSKREAADTQYF.

This chain links TRBV5-1 with TRBJ1-4; D unclear. Trimming cost V 3 bases and J 5 bases, with 11 bases left between them. Germline V gives CDR1 SGHRS, CDR2 YFSETQ. The CDR3 has 14 residues. The CDR3 region has the DNA TGCGCCAGCAGCTCTCTCCGACGGAATGAAAAACTGTTTTTT. It encodes CASSSLRRNEKLFF.

This chain uses TRBV30 with TRBJ2-3; unclear D gene. The V gene's germline CDR1 is GTSNPN and CDR2 SVGIG (reference sequence). The length of the CDR3 is 13 residues. Trimming left V 0 bases short and J 0 bases short, with 4 bases between. The CDR3 DNA reads as TGTGCCTGGAGTGTAGAGAGCACAGATACGCAGTATTTT. Translation: CAWSVESTDTQYF.